These 21 T cell receptor beta chains came from one sample sequenced in a study of T-cell memory formation after mild COVID-19. TCRdb fed the 5' RACE reads into MiXCR, producing one record per CDR3 protein. The sample lists roughly 5,000 distinct CDR3 sequences; 40% to 50% were seen once. Specimen: PBMCs or a T cell subset sorted from them (not recorded which). The receptors originated from an adult who had mild COVID-19 (a few samples of this study predate the infection). Cell type and time point are not known.

The rearrangement uses TRBV4-3 and TRBJ2-3; 8 positions match TRBD2. Per the germline V gene, CDR1 is LGHNA and CDR2 is YSLEER. Trimming took 2 bases from V and 5 from J; bases not matched to a gene: 0. CDR3 length: 13 amino acids. In nucleotides, the CDR3 is TGCGCCAGCAGCCAAACTAGCGGAGATACGCAGTATTTT. It encodes CASSQTSGDTQYF.

The gene calls are TRBV11-3 and TRBJ2-5, with 15 bases aligning to TRBD2. With 4 bases clipped from V and 3 bases from J, the junction kept 9 bases outside the gene matches. Germline assignment: CDR1 SGHNT and CDR2 YENEEA. The CDR3 has 18 residues. CDR3 amino acids: CASSSGTSGRPGEETQYF. As DNA, the CDR3 is TGTGCCAGCAGCTCCGGGACTAGCGGGAGGCCGGGGGAAGAGACCCAGTACTTC.

The V gene is TRBV5-8, the J gene TRBJ2-7, with D tentatively TRBD1 or TRBD2 (5 bases each). Deletions cut 3 bases from V and 3 bases from J, with 13 bases between. The CDR3 consists of 14 residues. CDR1 and CDR2 from the germline V gene are SGHTS and YDEGEE. The DNA of the CDR3 is TGTGCCAGCAGCTCTCCGGGACGTCACTACGAGCAGTACGTC. It translates to CASSSPGRHYEQYV.

The V and J genes are TRBV20-1 and TRBJ2-1; D possibly matches TRBD1 or TRBD2 (6 bases each). Trimming took 8 bases from V and 0 from J, leaving 23 bases between them. CDR3 length equals 17 residues. Germline V gene sequence: CDR1 DFQATT, CDR2 SNEGSKA (reference sequence). The CDR3 DNA follows: TGCAGTCCAAGGGACTCGGGGGCCGTTGCCTCCTACAATGAGCAGTTCTTC. As protein: CSPRDSGAVASYNEQFF.

This chain links TRBV7-2 with TRBJ2-7; 7 nucleotides match TRBD1. Trimming cost V 6 bases and J 2 bases; bases outside gene matches: 10. The CDR3 totals 15 residues. The germline V gene has CDR1 SGHTA and CDR2 FQGNSA. The CDR3 DNA sequence: TGTGCCAGCAGGTCTACCGGGACAGACGCCTACGAGCAGTACTTC. Translated: CASRSTGTDAYEQYF.

V usage is TRBV7-9 and J usage is TRBJ1-6, with D perhaps TRBD1 (5 bases). Per germline, CDR1 SEHNR and CDR2 FQNEAQ (reference sequence). This CDR3 is 14 amino acids long. V lost 0 bases and J lost 10, with 10 bases in between. The CDR3 region has the DNA TGTGCCAGCAGCTTAGCCTGGGGGAACTCACCCCTCCACTTT. It specifies CASSLAWGNSPLHF.

By share, this clonotype ranks as medium-sized (0.01 to 0.1%). This chain uses TRBV9 with TRBJ1-1; D is uncertain. Trimming stripped 4 bases from V and 3 bases from J, with 10 bases between. From germline, CDR1 is SGDLS and CDR2 YYNGEE. The CDR3 has 13 residues. CDR3 in DNA: TGTGCCAGCAGCCCCGGACGCCACACTGAAGCTTTCTTT. It encodes CASSPGRHTEAFF.

The V and J genes are TRBV7-8 and TRBJ2-3, with 7 bases that match TRBD2. The CDR3 extends over 15 amino acids. Unmatched junction bases numbered 8, after V lost 5 bases and J lost 3 bases. Per the germline V gene, CDR1 is SGHVS and CDR2 is FQNEAQ. CDR3 DNA sequence: TGTGCCAGCAGCCCCAGAAATAGCGGGACAGATACGCAGTATTTT. Translation: CASSPRNSGTDTQYF.

The V gene is TRBV27, the J gene TRBJ1-2; D remains unclear. Germline CDR1 MNHEY, CDR2 SMNVEV (reference sequence). V shed 8 bases and J shed 4 bases, with 11 bases lying between them. The CDR3 length is 12 residues. DNA for the CDR3: TGTGCCAGCGGGCCGACTATCTATGGCTACACCTTC. Translated, it gives CASGPTIYGYTF.

In this sample, this clonotype is medium-sized. The chain links TRBV7-9 to TRBJ2-5; tentative D call: TRBD2 (6 bases). This CDR3 contains 15 residues. Germline assignment: CDR1 SEHNR and CDR2 FQNEAQ (reference sequence). Trimming shortened V by 4 bases and J by 4 bases, and 16 bases separated the two germline ends. CDR3 DNA sequence: TGTGCCAGCAGCTCAGGGACTGTTACGGGAGAGACCCAGTACTTC. It encodes CASSSGTVTGETQYF.

The chain links TRBV12-3 or TRBV12-4 to TRBJ1-2; D possibly corresponds to TRBD1 (6 bases). The CDR3 length is 13 residues. V dropped 5 bases and J dropped 4 bases, with 11 bases sitting between them. CDR3: CASSPRGLYGYTF. The CDR3 nucleotides read TGTGCCAGCAGTCCCAGGGGACTCTATGGCTACACCTTC.

This clonotype came up once. This rearrangement joins TRBV29-1 to TRBJ1-5, with D unclear. CDR3 size: 12 residues. V lost 4 bases and J lost 4, with 8 bases in between. Per the germline V gene, CDR1 is SQVTM and CDR2 is ANQGSEA. CDR3 amino acids: CSVGGVNQPQHF. In DNA form, the CDR3 reads TGCAGCGTTGGTGGGGTAAATCAGCCCCAGCATTTT.

The chain joins TRBV7-2 to TRBJ1-6; 10 nucleotides line up with TRBD1. CDR3 size: 17 residues. The trim removed 5 bases at V and 2 bases at J, leaving 6 bases unmatched. The germline V gene encodes CDR1 SGHTA and CDR2 FQGNSA. The CDR3 nucleotides are TGTGCCAGCAGCCGCGGACAGGGGGAGACCTATAATTCACCCCTCCACTTT. It yields the protein CASSRGQGETYNSPLHF.

This chain connects TRBV29-1 to TRBJ2-1; TRBD2 aligns across 11 bases. J was trimmed by 10 bases and V by 2 bases; bases with no gene match: 4. Germline CDR1 and CDR2: SQVTM and ANQGSEA. The CDR3 is made up of 13 amino acids. The CDR3 bases are TGCAGCGTTGAACTAGCGGGGGGTTGGGAGCAGTTCTTC. This sequence encodes CSVELAGGWEQFF.

The V gene is TRBV6-2 or TRBV6-3, the J gene TRBJ2-2, with D unresolved. This CDR3 is 13 amino acids long. V lost 0 bases and J 6 bases, leaving 5 bases between the germline ends. From germline, CDR1 is MNHEY and CDR2 SVGEGT. The CDR3 is CASSYSEAGELFF. CDR3 sequence (DNA): TGTGCCAGCAGTTACTCGGAAGCCGGGGAGCTGTTTTTT.

This chain joins TRBV4-2 and TRBJ2-6; 11 bases are a match to TRBD2. The CDR3 length is 17 residues. V was clipped by 5 bases and J by 0 bases; unmatched bases: 3. CDR1 is LGHNA and CDR2 is YNFKEQ in the germline V gene. In DNA, the CDR3 is TGTGCCAGCAGCAGTAGCGGGGGGGCCTCTGGGGCCAACGTCCTGACTTTC. It encodes CASSSSGGASGANVLTF.

This clonotype was seen a single time. The chain uses TRBV4-1 and TRBJ2-5; 10 bases map to TRBD2. The CDR3 spans 16 residues. The germline V gene encodes CDR1 MGHRA and CDR2 YSYEKL. V lost 1 base to trimming and J lost 4 bases; unmatched junction nucleotides: 6. CDR3 in DNA: TGCGCCAGCAGCCAAGGGGGCTGGACTAGCGGAGAGACCCAGTACTTC. Protein product: CASSQGGWTSGETQYF.

The chain combines TRBV27 with TRBJ2-7; 7 nucleotides align to TRBD1. The V gene's germline CDR1 is MNHEY and CDR2 SMNVEV (reference sequence). This CDR3 is 13 amino acids long. V was clipped by 8 bases and J by 6 bases; unmatched bases: 10. The CDR3: CASGPDRAGEQYF. CDR3 nucleotide sequence: TGTGCCAGCGGCCCCGACAGGGCTGGCGAGCAGTACTTC.

This clonotype is labeled as medium-sized (0.01 to 0.1%). The J gene is TRBJ1-3, the V gene TRBV29-1, with D tentatively TRBD1 (5 bases). There are 15 residues in the CDR3. CDR1 SQVTM and CDR2 ANQGSEA come from the germline V gene. V lost 3 bases and J lost 8, with 20 bases in between. CDR3 loop: CSVDVQEDPVDTIYF. The CDR3 DNA follows: TGCAGCGTTGATGTACAGGAGGACCCCGTGGACACCATATATTTT.

The rearrangement uses TRBV6-5 and TRBJ2-1; TRBD1 is a possible D gene (5 bases). The CDR3 runs to 13 residues. CDR1 and CDR2 from the germline V gene are MNHEY and SVGAGI. V was pared by 5 bases and J by 4 bases, with 9 bases between. Here the CDR3 DNA reads TGTGCCAGCAGTCAGGACACATACAATGAGCAGTTCTTC. Translated: CASSQDTYNEQFF.

Sample share makes this clonotype medium-sized. The genes are TRBV12-5 and TRBJ1-3; 7 nucleotides line up with TRBD1. The length of the CDR3 is 17 residues. Germline values: CDR1 LGHNT, CDR2 FRNRAP. V dropped 2 bases and J dropped 1; count of bases not matched to a gene: 8. The CDR3 DNA reads TGTGCTAGTGGTTTGCTTTGGACAGGCGAATCTGGAAACACCATATATTTT. It is translated as CASGLLWTGESGNTIYF.